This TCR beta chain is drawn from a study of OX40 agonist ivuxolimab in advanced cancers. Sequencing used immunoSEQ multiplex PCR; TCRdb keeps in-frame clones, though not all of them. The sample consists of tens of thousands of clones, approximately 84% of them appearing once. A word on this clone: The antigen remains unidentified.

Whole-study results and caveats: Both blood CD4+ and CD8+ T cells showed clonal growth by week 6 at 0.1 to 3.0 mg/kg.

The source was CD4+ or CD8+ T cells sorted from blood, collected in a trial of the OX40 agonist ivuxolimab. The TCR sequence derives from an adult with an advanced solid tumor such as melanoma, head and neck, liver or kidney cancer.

The DNA of the CDR3 is TGTGCCAGCAGCTCGCTAGACAGCTTACCTTTCTTT. Its protein is CASSSLDSLPFF. The genes are TRBV7-9 and TRBJ1-1; D is perhaps TRBD1 (5 bases). The CDR3 contains 12 residues. The germline V and J ends were trimmed by 4 bases and 12 bases, with 15 bases remaining between them. Per the germline V gene, CDR1 is SEHNR and CDR2 is FQNEAQ (reference sequence). Filled out from reference TRBV7-9 and TRBJ1-1, the complete variable domain reads DTGVSQNPRHKITKRGQNVTFRCDPISEHNRLYWYRQTLGQGPEFLTYFQNEAQLEKSRLLSDRFSAERPKGSFSTLEIQRTEQGDSAMYLCASSSLDSLPFFGQGTRLTVV.